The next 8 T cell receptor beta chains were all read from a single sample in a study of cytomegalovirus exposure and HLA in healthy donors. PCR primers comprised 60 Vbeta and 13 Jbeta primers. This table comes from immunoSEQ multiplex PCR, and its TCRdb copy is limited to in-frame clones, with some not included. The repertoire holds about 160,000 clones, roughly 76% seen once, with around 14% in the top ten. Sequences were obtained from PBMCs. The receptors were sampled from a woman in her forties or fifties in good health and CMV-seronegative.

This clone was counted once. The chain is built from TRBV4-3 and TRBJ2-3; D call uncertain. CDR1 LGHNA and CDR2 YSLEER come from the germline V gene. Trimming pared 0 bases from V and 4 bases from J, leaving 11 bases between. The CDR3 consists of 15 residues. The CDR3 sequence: CASSQEGLEPDTQYF. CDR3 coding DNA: TGCGCCAGCAGCCAAGAAGGATTGGAGCCAGATACGCAGTATTTT.

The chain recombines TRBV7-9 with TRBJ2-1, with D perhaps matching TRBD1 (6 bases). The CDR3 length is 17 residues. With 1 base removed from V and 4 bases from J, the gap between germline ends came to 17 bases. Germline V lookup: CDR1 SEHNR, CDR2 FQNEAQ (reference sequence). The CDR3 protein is CASSLGGPRDSYNEQFF. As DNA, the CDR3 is TGTGCCAGCAGCTTAGGGGGGCCCCGAGACAGTTACAATGAGCAGTTCTTC. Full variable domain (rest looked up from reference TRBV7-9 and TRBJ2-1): DTGVSQNPRHKITKRGQNVTFRCDPISEHNRLYWYRQTLGQGPEFLTYFQNEAQLEKSRLLSDRFSAERPKGSFSTLEIQRTEQGDSAMYLCASSLGGPRDSYNEQFFGPGTRLTVL.

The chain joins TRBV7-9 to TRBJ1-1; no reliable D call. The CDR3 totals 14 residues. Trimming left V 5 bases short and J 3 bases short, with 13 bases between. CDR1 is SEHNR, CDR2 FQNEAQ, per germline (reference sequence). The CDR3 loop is CASSPMGRYTEAFF. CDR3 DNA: TGTGCCAGCAGCCCCATGGGGAGGTACACTGAAGCTTTCTTT.

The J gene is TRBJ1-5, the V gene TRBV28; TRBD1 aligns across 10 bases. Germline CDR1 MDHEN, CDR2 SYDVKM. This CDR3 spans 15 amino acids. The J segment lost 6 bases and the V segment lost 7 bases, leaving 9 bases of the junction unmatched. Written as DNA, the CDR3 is TGTGCCAGCACCCGGGACAGGGGATCGGGTCAGCCCCAGCATTTT. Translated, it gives CASTRDRGSGQPQHF. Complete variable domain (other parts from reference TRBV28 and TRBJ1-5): DVKVTQSSRYLVKRTGEKVFLECVQDMDHENMFWYRQDPGLGLRLIYFSYDVKMKEKGDIPEGYSVSREKKERFSLILESASTNQTSMYLCASTRDRGSGQPQHFGDGTRLSIL.

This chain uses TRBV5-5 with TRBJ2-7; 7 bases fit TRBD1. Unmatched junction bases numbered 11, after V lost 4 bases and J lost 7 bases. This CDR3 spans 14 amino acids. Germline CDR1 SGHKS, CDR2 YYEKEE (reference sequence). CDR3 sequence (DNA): TGTGCCAGCAGCGTACAGGGGCCCTTGCGGGAGCAGTACTTC. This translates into CASSVQGPLREQYF.

CDR3 sequence (DNA): TGTGCCAGCAGTTTATCGCCGGGACTAGCGGGTATCTACGAGCAGTACTTC. Amino acid sequence: CASSLSPGLAGIYEQYF. The chain uses TRBV27 and TRBJ2-7; 12 nucleotides agree with TRBD2. This CDR3 spans 17 amino acids. The trim removed 0 bases at V and 3 bases at J, leaving 6 bases unmatched. Germline V gene sequence: CDR1 MNHEY, CDR2 SMNVEV (reference sequence).

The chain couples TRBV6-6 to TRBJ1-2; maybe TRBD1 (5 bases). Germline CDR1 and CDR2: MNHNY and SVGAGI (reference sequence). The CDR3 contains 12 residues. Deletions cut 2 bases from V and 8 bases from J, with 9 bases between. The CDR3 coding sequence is TGTGCCAGCAGTTACGGGGGGTCCGGCTACACCTTC. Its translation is CASSYGGSGYTF.

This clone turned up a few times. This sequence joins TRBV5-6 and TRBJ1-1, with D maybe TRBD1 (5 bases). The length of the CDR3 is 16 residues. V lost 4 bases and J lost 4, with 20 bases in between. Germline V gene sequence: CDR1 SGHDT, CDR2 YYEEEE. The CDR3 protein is CASSPSVWRGSTEAFF. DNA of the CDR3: TGTGCCAGCAGCCCGTCTGTGTGGCGGGGGAGCACTGAAGCTTTCTTT.